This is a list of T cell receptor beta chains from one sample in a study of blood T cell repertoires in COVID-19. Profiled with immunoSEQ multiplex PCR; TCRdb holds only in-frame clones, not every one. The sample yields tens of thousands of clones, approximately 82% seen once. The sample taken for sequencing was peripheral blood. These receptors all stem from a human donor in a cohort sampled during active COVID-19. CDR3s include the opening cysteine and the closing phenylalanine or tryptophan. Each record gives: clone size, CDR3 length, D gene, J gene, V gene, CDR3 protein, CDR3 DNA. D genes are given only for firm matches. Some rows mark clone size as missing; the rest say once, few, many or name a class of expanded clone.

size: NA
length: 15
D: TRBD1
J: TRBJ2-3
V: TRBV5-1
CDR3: CASSLAGQGPDTQYF
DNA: TGCGCCAGCAGCTTGGCAGGACAGGGGCCAGATACGCAGTATTTT

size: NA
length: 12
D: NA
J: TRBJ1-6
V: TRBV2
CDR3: CASTQLNSPLHF
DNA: TGTGCCAGCACTCAACTAAATTCACCCCTCCACTTT

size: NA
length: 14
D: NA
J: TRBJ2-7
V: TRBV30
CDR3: CAWRRGIRSYEQYF
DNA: TGTGCCTGGAGACGGGGGATCAGGTCCTACGAGCAGTACTTC

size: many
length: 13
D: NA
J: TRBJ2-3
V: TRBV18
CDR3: CASSPRQTDTQYF
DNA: TGTGCCAGCTCACCGAGGCAAACAGATACGCAGTATTTT

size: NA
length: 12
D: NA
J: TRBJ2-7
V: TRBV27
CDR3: CASSSLRGEQYF
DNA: TGTGCCAGCAGTTCCCTTAGGGGCGAGCAGTACTTC

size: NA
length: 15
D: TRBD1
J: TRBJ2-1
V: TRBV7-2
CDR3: CASSLAGTGFDEQFF
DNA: TGTGCCAGCAGCTTAGCGGGGACAGGGTTCGATGAGCAGTTCTTC

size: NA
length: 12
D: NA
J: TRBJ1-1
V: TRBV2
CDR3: CATRTANTEAFF
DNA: TGTGCCACCCGAACAGCGAACACTGAAGCTTTCTTT

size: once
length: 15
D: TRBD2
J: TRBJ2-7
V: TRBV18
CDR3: CASSPTLGPGGEQYF
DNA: TGTGCCAGCTCGCCTACTCTGGGCCCGGGGGGCGAGCAGTACTTC

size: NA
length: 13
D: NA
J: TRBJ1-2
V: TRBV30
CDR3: CACVRSTNYGYTF
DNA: TGTGCCTGTGTTCGAAGCACTAACTATGGCTACACCTTC

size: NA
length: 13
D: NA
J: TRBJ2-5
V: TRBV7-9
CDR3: CASSPRGGETQYF
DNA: TGTGCCAGCAGCCCTAGGGGGGGGGAGACCCAGTACTTC

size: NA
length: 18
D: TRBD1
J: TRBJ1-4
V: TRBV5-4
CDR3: CASSLARDRGRSREKLFF
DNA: TGTGCCAGCAGCTTGGCCCGGGACAGGGGGCGATCGCGCGAAAAACTGTTTTTT

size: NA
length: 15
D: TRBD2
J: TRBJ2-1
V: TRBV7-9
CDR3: CASSLLLAGVSEQFF
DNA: TGTGCCAGCAGCTTATTACTAGCGGGGGTCAGTGAGCAGTTCTTC

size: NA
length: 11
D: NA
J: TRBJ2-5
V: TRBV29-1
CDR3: CSVAAGETQYF
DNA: TGCAGCGTCGCAGCAGGGGAGACCCAGTACTTC

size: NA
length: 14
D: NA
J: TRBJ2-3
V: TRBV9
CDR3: CASSGGGYTDTQYF
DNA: TGTGCCAGCAGCGGAGGCGGGTACACAGATACGCAGTATTTT

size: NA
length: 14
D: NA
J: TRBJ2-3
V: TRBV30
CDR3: CAWIHRGSTDTQYF
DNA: TGTGCCTGGATCCATCGAGGTAGCACAGATACGCAGTATTTT

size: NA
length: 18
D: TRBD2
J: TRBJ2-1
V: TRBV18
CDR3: CASSPTRAAGGSYNEQFF
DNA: TGTGCCAGCTCACCCACGCGCGCCGCGGGGGGTTCCTACAATGAGCAGTTCTTC

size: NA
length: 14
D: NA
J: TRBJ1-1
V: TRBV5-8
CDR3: CASSSLDRNTEAFF
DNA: TGTGCCAGCAGCTCCCTGGACAGGAACACTGAAGCTTTCTTT

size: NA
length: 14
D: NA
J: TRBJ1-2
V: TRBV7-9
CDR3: CASSPESTTGGYTF
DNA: TGTGCCAGCAGCCCGGAGAGCACTACGGGTGGCTACACCTTC

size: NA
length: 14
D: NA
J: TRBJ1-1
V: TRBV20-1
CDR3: CSASKGPGHTEAFF
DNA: TGCAGTGCTAGTAAGGGGCCAGGGCACACTGAAGCTTTCTTT

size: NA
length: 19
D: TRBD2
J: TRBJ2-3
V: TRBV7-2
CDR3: CASSRRVASGGPSTDTQYF
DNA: TGTGCCAGCAGCCGGCGCGTCGCTAGCGGGGGCCCTAGCACAGATACGCAGTATTTT

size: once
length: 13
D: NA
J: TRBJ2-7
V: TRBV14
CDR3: CAGSPIQGGEQYF
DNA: TGTGCCGGCAGCCCCATACAGGGCGGCGAGCAGTACTTC

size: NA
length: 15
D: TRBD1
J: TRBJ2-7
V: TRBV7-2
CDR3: CASSRRDRGMGEQYF
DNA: TGTGCCAGCAGCCGCCGGGACAGGGGAATGGGCGAGCAGTACTTC